These T cell receptor beta chains were read from a single sample in a study of beta chain features in type 1 diabetes. Assay used: immunoSEQ multiplex PCR; TCRdb lists only in-frame clones, some missing. The sample yields some 270,000 clones, 11% seen once. Sequenced sample: naive CD4+ T cells from blood. These receptors originate from a man under 40 with type 1 diabetes. CDR3s include the opening cysteine and the closing phenylalanine or tryptophan. The D gene is left open where the match is weak. The listing skips clone size in some rows; elsewhere it reads once, few, many or a size class.

v_gene: TRBV2
abundance: few
j_gene: TRBJ2-3
d_gene: .
CDR3nt: TGTGCCAGCAGTGAGGCGGGGCCGCTTTTAGATACGCAGTATTTT
CDR3aa: CASSEAGPLLDTQYF

v_gene: TRBV11-1
abundance: few
j_gene: TRBJ2-5
d_gene: TRBD1
CDR3nt: TGTGCCAGCAGCTCGGACAGGGGCCGACCGGGGGGGACCCAGTACTTC
CDR3aa: CASSSDRGRPGGTQYF

v_gene: TRBV7-9
abundance: .
j_gene: TRBJ2-7
d_gene: TRBD1
CDR3nt: TGTGCCAGCAGCTTAACGGGGGACAGGGGCTCCTACGAGCAGTACTTC
CDR3aa: CASSLTGDRGSYEQYF

v_gene: TRBV19
abundance: few
j_gene: TRBJ2-5
d_gene: TRBD2
CDR3nt: TGTGCCAGTAGTCCCCGGACTAGCGGGAAAGAGACCCAGTACTTC
CDR3aa: CASSPRTSGKETQYF

v_gene: TRBV19
abundance: few
j_gene: TRBJ1-6
d_gene: TRBD1
CDR3nt: TGTGCCAGTAGGCCGGGACAGGGGTCTTCCGGACCCCTCCACTTT
CDR3aa: CASRPGQGSSGPLHF

v_gene: TRBV4-2
abundance: .
j_gene: TRBJ2-2
d_gene: TRBD2
CDR3nt: TGTGCCAGCAGTAGACTAGCGGGGGTAGTCGGGGAGCTGTTTTTT
CDR3aa: CASSRLAGVVGELFF

v_gene: TRBV6-6
abundance: .
j_gene: TRBJ2-4
d_gene: TRBD1
CDR3nt: TGTGCCAGCAGTGGGGGACAGGGAGCCAAAAACATTCAGTACTTC
CDR3aa: CASSGGQGAKNIQYF

v_gene: TRBV11-2
abundance: .
j_gene: TRBJ2-3
d_gene: .
CDR3nt: TGTGCCAGCAGCTTGCTGACTGGGGCTAGCACAGATACGCAGTATTTT
CDR3aa: CASSLLTGASTDTQYF

v_gene: TRBV28
abundance: few
j_gene: TRBJ1-1
d_gene: .
CDR3nt: TGTGCCAGCAGTTTGCCAGGGGAGAACACTGAAGCTTTCTTT
CDR3aa: CASSLPGENTEAFF

v_gene: TRBV11-2
abundance: .
j_gene: TRBJ2-5
d_gene: TRBD2
CDR3nt: TGTGCCAGCAGGTCTATTAGCGGGGGGGCCCGAGAGACCCAGTACTTC
CDR3aa: CASRSISGGARETQYF

v_gene: TRBV7-2
abundance: .
j_gene: TRBJ2-5
d_gene: .
CDR3nt: TGTGCCAGCAGCCCTCAGGGCGGTGAGACCCAGTACTTC
CDR3aa: CASSPQGGETQYF

v_gene: TRBV5-1
abundance: few
j_gene: TRBJ2-1
d_gene: TRBD1
CDR3nt: TGCGCCAGCAGCGTCGGACAGGTCGGCTACAATGAGCAGTTCTTC
CDR3aa: CASSVGQVGYNEQFF

v_gene: TRBV5-6
abundance: .
j_gene: TRBJ1-5
d_gene: .
CDR3nt: TGTGCCAGCAGCTTGATAGGCCTCGGGCAGCCCCAGCATTTT
CDR3aa: CASSLIGLGQPQHF

v_gene: TRBV19
abundance: few
j_gene: TRBJ2-5
d_gene: TRBD1
CDR3nt: TGTGCCAGTACAACCGGGACAGAAGAGACCCAGTACTTC
CDR3aa: CASTTGTEETQYF

v_gene: TRBV29-1
abundance: few
j_gene: TRBJ2-1
d_gene: .
CDR3nt: TGCAGCGTGCGTAAATCCTACAATGAGCAGTTCTTC
CDR3aa: CSVRKSYNEQFF

v_gene: TRBV29-1
abundance: few
j_gene: TRBJ2-3
d_gene: TRBD2
CDR3nt: TGCAGCGTGAAACATGCCACTAGCGGGGCATTAGATACGCAGTATTTT
CDR3aa: CSVKHATSGALDTQYF

v_gene: TRBV27
abundance: .
j_gene: TRBJ2-6
d_gene: .
CDR3nt: TGTGCCAGCAGTCTCGGGAGCTCTGGGGCCAACGTCCTGACTTTC
CDR3aa: CASSLGSSGANVLTF

v_gene: TRBV9
abundance: few
j_gene: TRBJ1-6
d_gene: .
CDR3nt: TGTGCCAGCAGCGTAGGGGGGCCGGACGACTATAATTCACCCCTCCACTTT
CDR3aa: CASSVGGPDDYNSPLHF

v_gene: TRBV18
abundance: .
j_gene: TRBJ2-3
d_gene: TRBD1
CDR3nt: TGTGCCAGCTCTCGACAGGGCAGCACAGATACGCAGTATTTT
CDR3aa: CASSRQGSTDTQYF

v_gene: TRBV30
abundance: few
j_gene: TRBJ2-5
d_gene: TRBD2
CDR3nt: TGTGCCTGGAGACTAGCGGGGAGTCGAGAGACCCAGTACTTC
CDR3aa: CAWRLAGSRETQYF

v_gene: TRBV9
abundance: few
j_gene: TRBJ1-4
d_gene: .
CDR3nt: TGTGCCAGCAGCGTGACTTCAACTAATGAAAAACTGTTTTTT
CDR3aa: CASSVTSTNEKLFF

v_gene: TRBV5-6
abundance: .
j_gene: TRBJ1-1
d_gene: TRBD1
CDR3nt: TGTGCCAGCAGCTTGTCATGGGACAGAGGCACTGAAGCTTTCTTT
CDR3aa: CASSLSWDRGTEAFF

v_gene: TRBV7-2
abundance: .
j_gene: TRBJ1-5
d_gene: TRBD1
CDR3nt: TGTGCCAGCAGCCCGTCGGACAGGGGGCCTCAGCCCCAGCATTTT
CDR3aa: CASSPSDRGPQPQHF

v_gene: TRBV5-4
abundance: .
j_gene: TRBJ2-1
d_gene: .
CDR3nt: TGTGCCAGCAGCTTGAACGCGGGTTACAATGAGCAGTTCTTC
CDR3aa: CASSLNAGYNEQFF

v_gene: TRBV4-1
abundance: .
j_gene: TRBJ2-3
d_gene: TRBD1
CDR3nt: TGCGCCAGCAGCCAAGATCGGGGACAGGGGACAGATACGCAGTATTTT
CDR3aa: CASSQDRGQGTDTQYF

v_gene: TRBV5-4
abundance: .
j_gene: TRBJ2-3
d_gene: TRBD2
CDR3nt: TGTGCCAGCAGCACTCCCGAGCGGGGGGGCACAGATACGCAGTATTTT
CDR3aa: CASSTPERGGTDTQYF

v_gene: TRBV6-4
abundance: .
j_gene: TRBJ2-1
d_gene: TRBD2
CDR3nt: TGTGCCAGCACAGAACTAGCGGGGGAGAGTGAGCAGTTCTTC
CDR3aa: CASTELAGESEQFF

v_gene: TRBV20-1
abundance: few
j_gene: TRBJ1-1
d_gene: .
CDR3nt: TGCAGTGCTAGACCGCGGGAACGGGCTTTCTTT
CDR3aa: CSARPRERAFF

v_gene: TRBV19
abundance: .
j_gene: TRBJ2-1
d_gene: TRBD2
CDR3nt: TGTGCCAGTAGTATCACGACTAGCGGGGGGGTCCGGGATGAGCAGTTCTTC
CDR3aa: CASSITTSGGVRDEQFF

v_gene: TRBV10-3
abundance: .
j_gene: TRBJ2-5
d_gene: TRBD1
CDR3nt: TGTGCCATCAGTGACTGGACAGGGCGAGAGACCCAGTACTTC
CDR3aa: CAISDWTGRETQYF

v_gene: TRBV29-1
abundance: few
j_gene: TRBJ1-4
d_gene: .
CDR3nt: TGCAGCGTTGGGGCGGGGAGCCCAAATGAAAAACTGTTTTTT
CDR3aa: CSVGAGSPNEKLFF

v_gene: TRBV9
abundance: .
j_gene: TRBJ2-1
d_gene: TRBD2
CDR3nt: TGTGCCAGCAGCGTGTCGTCTAGCGGGGTCGATGAGCAGTTCTTC
CDR3aa: CASSVSSSGVDEQFF

v_gene: TRBV2
abundance: few
j_gene: TRBJ1-2
d_gene: .
CDR3nt: TGTGCCAGCAGTGTGGGGACACGGGGAAATGGCTACACCTTC
CDR3aa: CASSVGTRGNGYTF

v_gene: TRBV30
abundance: .
j_gene: TRBJ2-2
d_gene: TRBD1
CDR3nt: TGTGCCTGGGAACAGGACAGGGCGACCGGGGAGCTGTTTTTT
CDR3aa: CAWEQDRATGELFF

v_gene: TRBV11-2
abundance: .
j_gene: TRBJ2-3
d_gene: .
CDR3nt: TGTGCCAGCAGCCCGCGGGACTCGAGGGAAGATACGCAGTATTTT
CDR3aa: CASSPRDSREDTQYF

v_gene: TRBV29-1
abundance: .
j_gene: TRBJ1-2
d_gene: .
CDR3nt: TGCAGCGTTGAGGAGGGGGGCTACACCTTC
CDR3aa: CSVEEGGYTF

v_gene: TRBV19
abundance: .
j_gene: TRBJ2-3
d_gene: .
CDR3nt: TGTGCCAGTAGTGGAGACAGGCCATCAGATACGCAGTATTTT
CDR3aa: CASSGDRPSDTQYF

v_gene: TRBV5-6
abundance: few
j_gene: TRBJ2-6
d_gene: TRBD1
CDR3nt: TGTGCCACCACTCCGGGACAGGGGAACTCTGGGGCCAACGTCCTGACTTTC
CDR3aa: CATTPGQGNSGANVLTF

v_gene: TRBV7-9
abundance: few
j_gene: TRBJ2-1
d_gene: TRBD2
CDR3nt: TGTGCCAGCAGCTTACCTGGACTAGCGGGGAACAATGAGCAGTTCTTC
CDR3aa: CASSLPGLAGNNEQFF

v_gene: TRBV10-3
abundance: few
j_gene: TRBJ2-7
d_gene: .
CDR3nt: TGTGCCATCAGTGAGACGGTGACGGGCTCCTACGAGCAGTACTTC
CDR3aa: CAISETVTGSYEQYF

v_gene: TRBV5-4
abundance: .
j_gene: TRBJ1-6
d_gene: TRBD1
CDR3nt: TGTGCCAGCAGTGACGGACAGGGGGCCTATAATTCACCCCTCCACTTT
CDR3aa: CASSDGQGAYNSPLHF

v_gene: TRBV11-2
abundance: few
j_gene: TRBJ2-7
d_gene: .
CDR3nt: TGTGCCAGCAGCTTTATACAGGGAGTCAACGAGCAGTACTTC
CDR3aa: CASSFIQGVNEQYF

v_gene: TRBV5-6
abundance: few
j_gene: TRBJ2-1
d_gene: TRBD2
CDR3nt: TGTGCCAGCAGCTTGTTGGGGACTAGCGGGGGTGGGAATGAGCAGTTCTTC
CDR3aa: CASSLLGTSGGGNEQFF